This T cell receptor beta chain was observed in a study of beta chain features in type 1 diabetes. Across the study: Age, gender, cell numbers and subset yield matched between patients and controls.

What was sequenced were expressed TCRB transcripts, since all of the isolated RNA had been reverse transcribed. Method: immunoSEQ multiplex PCR; TCRdb's copy keeps in-frame clones and lacks some. Here the sample spans approximately 600,000 clones, 9.5% to 15% being singletons. Findings of the study overall: Whether HLA type affects TCRB rearrangement stayed undetermined in the present work. Researchers report that Type 1 diabetes patients had moderately but significantly shorter TCRB CDR3s across all four CD4+ subsets. Sequencing of cDNA might inflate the share of cells that strongly express TCR.

This clone was observed a handful of times. The antigen is unknown. Sequenced: naive CD4+ T cells from blood. This receptor was obtained from a man in his thirties or forties with type 1 diabetes.

The chain's CDR3 is CASSPRQGNTEAFF. CDR3 sequence (DNA): TGTGCCAGCTCACCACGCCAGGGGAACACTGAAGCTTTCTTT. The chain couples TRBV18 to TRBJ1-1, with D tentatively TRBD1 (5 bases). CDR3 length: 14 residues. The germline gives CDR1 KGHSH, CDR2 LQKENI. V was shortened by 1 base and J by 1 base, with 7 bases between the two germline ends.